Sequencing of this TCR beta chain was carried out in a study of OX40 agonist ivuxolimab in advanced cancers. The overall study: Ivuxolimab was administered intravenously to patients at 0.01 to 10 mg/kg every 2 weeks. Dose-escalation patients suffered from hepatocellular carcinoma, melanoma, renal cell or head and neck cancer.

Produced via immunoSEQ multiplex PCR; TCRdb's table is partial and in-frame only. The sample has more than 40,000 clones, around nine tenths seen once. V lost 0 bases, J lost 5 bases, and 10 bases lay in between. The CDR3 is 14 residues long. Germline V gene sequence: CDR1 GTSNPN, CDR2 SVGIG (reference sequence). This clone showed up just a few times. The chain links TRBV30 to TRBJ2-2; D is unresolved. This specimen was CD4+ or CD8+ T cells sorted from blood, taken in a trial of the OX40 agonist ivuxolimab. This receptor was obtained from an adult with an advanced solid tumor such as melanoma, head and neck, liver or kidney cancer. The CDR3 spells CAWSVPQLTGELFF. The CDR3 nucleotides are TGTGCCTGGAGTGTTCCTCAGTTAACCGGGGAGCTGTTTTTT.